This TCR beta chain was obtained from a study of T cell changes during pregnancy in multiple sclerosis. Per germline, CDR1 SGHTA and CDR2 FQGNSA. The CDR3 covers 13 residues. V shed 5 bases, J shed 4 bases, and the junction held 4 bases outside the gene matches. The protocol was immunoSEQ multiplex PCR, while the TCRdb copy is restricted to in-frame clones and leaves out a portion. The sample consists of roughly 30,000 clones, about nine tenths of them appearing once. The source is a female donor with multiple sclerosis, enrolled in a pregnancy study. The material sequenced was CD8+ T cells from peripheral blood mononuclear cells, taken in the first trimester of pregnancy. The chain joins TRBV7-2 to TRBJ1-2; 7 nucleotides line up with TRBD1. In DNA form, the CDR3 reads TGTGCCAGCAGCGCTACAGGGGTCTATGGCTACACCTTC. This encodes CASSATGVYGYTF.